Below are 27 T cell receptor beta chains sequenced from a single sample in a study of tumor-infiltrating lymphocytes in primary liver carcinoma (dated by TCRdb to the late 2010s). The reads were generated on an Illumina HiSeq 2500. Using a constant-region primer and ProtoScript II reverse transcriptase, TCRbeta-specific cDNA was reverse-transcribed from 500 to 650 ng total RNA. The TCRbeta libraries were prepared through three rounds of nested multiplex PCR following a slightly modified ARM-PCR procedure. Multiplex TRBV1-TRBV30 forward primers and a Cbeta reverse primer were used in the first two PCR rounds, each of which was run for around 10 cycles. Through fastp at Q25 and MiXCR, TCRdb rebuilt clones from the public reads, retaining in-frame beta chains. A single entry per CDR3 protein holds the most common genes and DNA from its merged rows. The sample includes about 74,000 distinct CDR3 sequences, with almost 70% observed a single time. The top ten clones comprise about 30% of the sample.

Total RNA and DNA were co-extracted from around 20-30 mg of bulk tissue with the AllPrep DNA/RNA mini kit, without cell sorting. The specimen was liver tumor tissue from sampling region 4. The cell subset or site label for this specimen denotes: tumor region T4, right-lateral pole. Receptors were obtained from a man in his forties with primary liver carcinoma and hepatitis B virus infection.

The chain couples TRBV29-1 to TRBJ2-3; 7 nucleotides align to TRBD1. Germline CDR1 reads SQVTM; CDR2 reads ANQGSEA. J lost 10 bases, V lost 4 bases, and 8 bases had no gene match. The CDR3 runs to 12 residues. CDR3 nucleotide sequence: TGCAGCGTTGTCGGGACAGCGGATGCGCAGTATTTT. It encodes CSVVGTADAQYF.

In its sample, this clonotype was seen many times. The rearrangement joins TRBV6-5 to TRBJ2-7; 9 nucleotides align to TRBD1. Germline CDR1 reads MNHEY; CDR2 reads SVGAGI. Germline trimming cut 0 bases from V and 3 bases from J; bases unmatched to any gene: 3. This CDR3 region has 15 residues. CDR3 loop: CASSYSGQGFYEQYF. The DNA of the CDR3 is TGTGCCAGCAGTTACTCGGGACAGGGCTTCTACGAGCAGTACTTC.

There are a few counts of this clonotype. The CDR3 region has the DNA TGTGCCAGCCAGCGGGAGAATGGAGATACGCAGTATTTT. This encodes CASQRENGDTQYF. The chain joins TRBV7-3 to TRBJ2-3; 8 nucleotides match TRBD2. The CDR3 extends over 13 amino acids. J lost 5 bases, V lost 8 bases, and 6 bases had no gene match. The germline V gene has CDR1 SGHTA and CDR2 FQGTGA.

This chain joins TRBV10-3 and TRBJ2-5; D is tentatively TRBD1 or TRBD2 (5 bases each). The CDR3 consists of 15 residues. Per germline, CDR1 ENHRY and CDR2 SYGVKD. V was clipped by 2 bases and J by 7 bases, with 17 bases between them. This chain's CDR3 is CAISEPGNVAGTQYF. The CDR3, as DNA: TGTGCCATCAGTGAGCCAGGGAACGTCGCGGGGACCCAGTACTTC.

This chain uses TRBV28 with TRBJ1-5; 7 bases line up with TRBD1. The ends lost 11 bases at V and 7 bases at J; junction bases unmatched: 14. This CDR3 is 14 amino acids long. Germline lookup yields CDR1 MDHEN and CDR2 SYDVKM. CDR3 DNA: TGTGCCGGCAATCAGTCGGGACAGATACAGCCCCAGCATTTT. Translation: CAGNQSGQIQPQHF.

The chain links TRBV6-2 or TRBV6-3 to TRBJ2-1, with D perhaps TRBD2 (6 bases). CDR1 MNHEY and CDR2 SVGEGT come from the germline V gene. V shed 6 bases and J shed 2 bases, with 14 bases lying between them. CDR3 size: 15 residues. The CDR3 DNA is TGTGCCAGCAGCTACGGAGGGAGCGCCTACAATGAGCAGTTCTTC. Translated, it gives CASSYGGSAYNEQFF.

This clonotype was seen just once. The chain is built from TRBV6-6 and TRBJ2-3; TRBD1 agrees at 7 bases. V was clipped by 5 bases and J by 11 bases; unmatched bases: 7. CDR3 length equals 12 residues. Germline V gene sequence: CDR1 MNHNY, CDR2 SVGAGI (reference sequence). The CDR3 DNA reads as TGTGCCAGCAGTACGGACAGGCTGATGCAGTATTTT. The encoded protein is CASSTDRLMQYF.

Many counts were recorded for this clonotype. This rearrangement joins TRBV13 to TRBJ1-3; no reliable D call. CDR1 is PRHDT, CDR2 FYEKMQ, per germline (reference sequence). The CDR3 spans 13 residues. V was trimmed by 2 bases and J by 2 bases, leaving 4 bases between them. In DNA, the CDR3 is TGTGCCAGCAGCTTATCGGCTGGAAACACCATATATTTT. Protein sequence: CASSLSAGNTIYF.

Concerning this clonotype: A read error may account for a junction end that differs from germline. The gene calls are TRBV11-2 and TRBJ1-1; a weak D match, TRBD1 (5 bases). The CDR3 covers 17 residues. Germline V lookup: CDR1 SGHAT, CDR2 FQNNGV. CDR3 loop: CASSSMWRGARSTEAFF. In nucleotides, the CDR3 is TGTGCCAGCAGCTCAATGTGGAGGGGAGCCCGGAGCACTGAAGCTTTCTTC.

About this clonotype itself: Germline and junction disagree at one end, which may indicate a read error. This chain uses TRBV6-6 with TRBJ1-4; D possibly corresponds to TRBD1 (5 bases). Germline V gene sequence: CDR1 MNHNY, CDR2 SVGAGI (reference sequence). The CDR3 sequence is 16 residues long. The CDR3 region is CTSSTGGRPGEEKLFF. The CDR3 DNA follows: TGTACCAGCAGTACCGGGGGACGCCCGGGAGAAGAAAAACTGTTTTTT.

This clonotype was seen just once. This may stem from a read error, because a much larger clone lies one nucleotide away. The rearrangement uses TRBV27 and TRBJ2-7; D gene ambiguous. The CDR3 runs to 13 residues. Germline assignment: CDR1 MNHEY and CDR2 SMNVEV (reference sequence). The CDR3 protein is CASSFGVLYEQCF. The CDR3 region has the DNA TGTGCCAGCAGTTTTGGGGTTTTGTACGAGCAGTGCTTC.

Of note for this clonotype: One end of the junction does not line up with germline, which may come from a read error. The rearrangement links TRBV6-5 to TRBJ2-1, with D hard to call. The CDR3 is 13 residues long. Germline CDR1 is MNHEY and CDR2 is SVGAGI. The CDR3 bases are TGTGCTAGCAGCCCAACTGGGAACATTGAGCAGTTCTTC. Translation gives CASSPTGNIEQFF.

Concerning this clonotype itself: No conserved phenylalanine or tryptophan ends this CDR3, so it is likely a read error. The chain employs TRBV6-5 and TRBJ1-2, with TRBD1 identical over 7 bases. This CDR3 spans 15 amino acids. CDR1 and CDR2 (germline): MNHEY, SVGAGI. The CDR3 region is CASRPSRDRDYGYTL. The CDR3 nucleotides are TGCGCCAGCAGACCCTCCCGGGACAGAGATTATGGCTACACCTTA.

This chain links TRBV18 with TRBJ2-4; 11 bases match TRBD2. With V trimmed by 3 bases and J by 7 bases, 5 bases remained unmatched. Germline CDR1 reads KGHSH; CDR2 reads LQKENI. The CDR3 is 15 amino acids. The DNA of the CDR3 is TGTGCCAGCTCACCCACTAGCGGGAGTGATAACATTCAGTACTTC. This gives the protein CASSPTSGSDNIQYF.

This clonotype was detected many times. The rearrangement uses TRBV5-1 and TRBJ2-5; no clear D. CDR1 and CDR2 (germline): SGHRS, YFSETQ. The CDR3 is made up of 15 amino acids. Deletions cut 0 bases from V and 2 bases from J, with 11 bases between. The DNA of the CDR3 is TGCGCCAGCAGCTTGGGTGGCGGAGATCAAGAGACCCAGTACTTC. Protein product: CASSLGGGDQETQYF.

To note about this clonotype: The junction differs from germline at one of its ends, possibly a read error. The rearrangement links TRBV11-2 to TRBJ2-5, with D tentatively TRBD2 (6 bases). This CDR3 spans 15 amino acids. CDR1 and CDR2 from the germline V gene are SGHAT and FQNNGV. CDR3 sequence (DNA): TGTGCCTGCAGATCCCGGGACTCGGCCCACGAGACCCAGTACTTC. Translating it yields CACRSRDSAHETQYF.

Note on this clonotype: Germline is not matched at one junction end, which may reflect a read error. The chain combines TRBV5-4 with TRBJ1-1; TRBD1 aligns across 8 bases. This CDR3 is 16 amino acids long. Germline CDR1 and CDR2: SGHNT and YYREEE (reference sequence). The CDR3 loop reads CANSFGSGTGNTEAFF. The CDR3 coding sequence is TGTGCCAACAGCTTTGGTTCCGGGACAGGTAACACTGAGGCTTTCTTT.

Remarks on this clonotype: An end of the junction does not agree with germline; a read error may underlie this. V gene TRBV5-6 combines with J gene TRBJ2-1, with 11 bases aligning to TRBD2. This CDR3 region has 15 residues. Per germline, CDR1 SGHDT and CDR2 YYEEEE. DNA for the CDR3: TGTGCCAACAGCACATTAGCGGGAGGGAACAATGAGCAGTTCTTC. It encodes CANSTLAGGNNEQFF. Complete variable domain (other parts from reference TRBV5-6 and TRBJ2-1): DAGVTQSPTHLIKTRGQQVTLRCSPKSGHDTVSWYQQALGQGPQFIFQYYEEEERQRGNFPDRFSGHQFPNYSSELNVNALLLGDSALYLCANSTLAGGNNEQFFGPGTRLTVL.

Points on this clonotype: At one end the junction does not follow the germline gene, possibly because of a read error. The chain has TRBV11-2 and TRBJ1-2; D unclear. Germline V lookup: CDR1 SGHAT, CDR2 FQNNGV. The CDR3 runs 13 residues. CDR3 amino acids: CASSPLWVCGYTF. In DNA form, the CDR3 reads TGCGCCAGCAGCCCCCTTTGGGTCTGTGGCTACACCTTC.

Comments on this clonotype: A read error may produce the germline difference seen at one junction end. The rearrangement uses TRBV11-2 and TRBJ2-1, with TRBD2 matching 8 bases. The V gene's germline CDR1 is SGHAT and CDR2 FQNNGV. This CDR3 comprises 16 residues. In DNA, the CDR3 is TGTGCCAGTAGCTTGGATAGCGGACTAGCCATGGGTGAACAGTTCTTC. Amino acids: CASSLDSGLAMGEQFF.

Notes on this clonotype: At one end, the junction sequence differs from germline, possibly due to a read error. This chain links TRBV13 with TRBJ2-7, with TRBD2 matching over 10 bases. The CDR3 covers 15 residues. Germline V gene data show CDR1 as PRHDT and CDR2 as FYEKMQ (reference sequence). The CDR3: CASSSHSGRSYKQYF. CDR3 nucleotides: TGTGCCAGCAGTTCCCATAGCGGGAGGTCCTACAAGCAGTACTTC.

This clonotype was seen only once. The junction departs from the called germline gene at one end, perhaps through a read error. The chain links TRBV6-1 to TRBJ2-7; unclear D gene. Germline V lookup: CDR1 MNHNS, CDR2 SASEGT. This CDR3 spans 12 amino acids. The CDR3 is CVISGPSHEQYF. The CDR3 nucleotides are TGTGTCATCAGTGGGCCCTCCCACGAGCAGTACTTC.

The CDR3 nucleotides read TGTGCCAGCTTACTAGCCGGCGGGGAGCTGTTTTTT. This encodes CASLLAGGELFF. The chain couples TRBV11-1 to TRBJ2-2, with a tentative D call TRBD2 (6 bases). CDR3 length: 12 amino acids. V was shortened by 8 bases and J by 7 bases, with 11 bases between the two germline ends. Germline CDR1 reads SGHAT; CDR2 reads FQDESV (reference sequence).

The table lists this clonotype with many counts. The CDR3 here is CASRREDTQYF. CDR3 DNA: TGTGCCAGCAGGCGGGAAGATACGCAGTATTTT. The V call is TRBV6-1, the J call TRBJ2-3; tentative D call: TRBD2 (6 bases). The CDR3 is made up of 11 amino acids. Trimming removed 6 bases at V and 5 bases at J, with 6 bases between. Looked up from germline, CDR1 is MNHNS and CDR2 is SASEGT.

The chain combines TRBV11-1 with TRBJ2-1, with 11 bases that match TRBD2. CDR3 length: 17 residues. V shed 5 bases, J shed 1 base, and the junction held 7 bases outside the gene matches. Looked up from germline, CDR1 is SGHAT and CDR2 is FQDESV (reference sequence). The CDR3 DNA sequence: TGTGCCAGCAGCCTGGGACTAGCGGCTTATTCCTACAATGAGCAGTTCTTC. Translation gives CASSLGLAAYSYNEQFF.

A remark on this clonotype: The junction shows a germline mismatch at one end, possibly a read error. V and J are TRBV2 and TRBJ1-5; D is undetermined. Germline CDR1 reads SNHLY; CDR2 reads FYNNEI. This CDR3 has 16 amino acids. As DNA, the CDR3 is TGTGCCAGCAGCGCCGACATGTTCTCTAGCAATCAACCCCAGCATTTT. It codes for CASSADMFSSNQPQHF.

This clonotype was counted between two and nine times. Given a much more abundant clone one base away, this may be a read error. This sequence joins TRBV4-1 and TRBJ1-5; TRBD1 might be the D (5 bases). Germline V gives CDR1 MGHRA, CDR2 YSYEKL. There are 15 residues in the CDR3. CDR3 bases: TGCGTCAGCAGCCAAGGGGCGGGGGGGGGTAATCCCCAGCATTTT. Protein sequence: CVSSQGAGGGNPQHF.